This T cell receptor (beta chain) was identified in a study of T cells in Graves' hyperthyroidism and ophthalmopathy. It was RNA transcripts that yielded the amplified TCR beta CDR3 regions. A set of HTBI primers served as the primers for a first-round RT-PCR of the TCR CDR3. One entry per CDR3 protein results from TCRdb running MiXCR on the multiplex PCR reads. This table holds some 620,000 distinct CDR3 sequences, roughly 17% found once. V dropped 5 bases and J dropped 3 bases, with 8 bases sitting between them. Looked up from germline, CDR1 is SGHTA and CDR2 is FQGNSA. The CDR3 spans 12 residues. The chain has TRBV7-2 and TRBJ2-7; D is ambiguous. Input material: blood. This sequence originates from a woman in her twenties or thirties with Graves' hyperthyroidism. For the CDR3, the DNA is TGTGCCAGCAGCCTACACGGCTACGAGCAGTACTTC. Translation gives CASSLHGYEQYF.